This T cell receptor (beta chain) was profiled in a study of blood T cell repertoires in COVID-19. The length of the CDR3 is 15 residues. The V gene end was trimmed by 6 bases and the J gene end by 0 bases; junction bases not matched to a gene: 5. CDR1 is MNHEY, CDR2 SVGAGI, per germline. Only one count was recorded for this clone. Assay used: immunoSEQ multiplex PCR; TCRdb lists only in-frame clones, some missing. The sample has 200,000 or so clones, around 83% seen once. This sequence was found in a man in his forties or fifties who had recovered from COVID-19. V usage is TRBV6-5 and J usage is TRBJ1-1; 9 bases line up with TRBD1. The sample consisted of peripheral blood. The DNA for the CDR3 is TGTGCCAGCAGAACGGACAGGGGATTGAACACTGAAGCTTTCTTT. Translating it yields CASRTDRGLNTEAFF.